This is a list of T cell receptor beta chains from one sample in a study of blood T cell repertoires in COVID-19. Here immunoSEQ multiplex PCR was the method, and the copy in TCRdb shows in-frame clones only, minus some. The sample holds 200,000 to 250,000 clones, around 86% seen once. Sample: peripheral blood. The receptor set was obtained from a woman aged 70-85 years with COVID-19, enrolled during active disease. Each CDR3 is given with its conserved first and last residue. A D gene is named only where the DNA matches it firmly.

D gene: TRBD1
V gene: TRBV19
J gene: TRBJ1-2
CDR3 protein: CASSAEPRDRGRRTF

D gene: TRBD2
V gene: TRBV9
J gene: TRBJ2-1
CDR3 protein: CASSQAGLAGMEQFF

D gene: -
V gene: TRBV30
J gene: TRBJ1-3
CDR3 protein: CAWSPQGSGNTIYF

D gene: -
V gene: TRBV5-4
J gene: TRBJ2-5
CDR3 protein: CASSSGGQGQETQYF

D gene: -
V gene: TRBV6-6
J gene: TRBJ2-7
CDR3 protein: CASRLRDISYEQYF

D gene: TRBD1
V gene: TRBV28
J gene: TRBJ1-6
CDR3 protein: CASSPGQGFSPLHF

D gene: TRBD1
V gene: TRBV27
J gene: TRBJ2-3
CDR3 protein: CASRYRGSTDTQYF

D gene: TRBD1
V gene: TRBV28
J gene: TRBJ1-5
CDR3 protein: CASSAPNRGRTGNQPQHF

D gene: -
V gene: TRBV19
J gene: TRBJ2-1
CDR3 protein: CASSIVGLGNEQFF

D gene: -
V gene: TRBV6-1
J gene: TRBJ1-2
CDR3 protein: CASSEVGLANYGYTF

D gene: TRBD1
V gene: TRBV2
J gene: TRBJ1-5
CDR3 protein: CASSGQGSSNQPQHF

D gene: TRBD2
V gene: TRBV7-8
J gene: TRBJ2-7
CDR3 protein: CASSLPLAGGPASGEQYF

D gene: TRBD1
V gene: TRBV7-2
J gene: TRBJ1-5
CDR3 protein: CASSLGPDRSNQPQHF

D gene: TRBD2
V gene: TRBV7-2
J gene: TRBJ2-3
CDR3 protein: CASSLAGGRTRTDTQYF

D gene: TRBD1
V gene: TRBV18
J gene: TRBJ1-5
CDR3 protein: CASSYRGDQPQHF

D gene: TRBD1
V gene: TRBV5-1
J gene: TRBJ2-7
CDR3 protein: CASSRDRVGEQYF

D gene: -
V gene: TRBV7-2
J gene: TRBJ2-3
CDR3 protein: CASSLNVATDTQYF

D gene: TRBD2
V gene: TRBV5-1
J gene: TRBJ2-1
CDR3 protein: CASSLVPGLAGEDNEQFF

D gene: TRBD2
V gene: TRBV20-1
J gene: TRBJ2-5
CDR3 protein: CSASGTSNTGTQYF

D gene: -
V gene: TRBV5-4
J gene: TRBJ2-3
CDR3 protein: CASSLDSQSGTDTQYF

D gene: -
V gene: TRBV5-1
J gene: TRBJ2-3
CDR3 protein: CASSSSGWGTQYF

D gene: -
V gene: TRBV28
J gene: TRBJ2-7
CDR3 protein: CASSPPIAYAYEQYF

D gene: -
V gene: TRBV15
J gene: TRBJ2-3
CDR3 protein: CATSRAGASTDTQYF

D gene: TRBD1
V gene: TRBV28
J gene: TRBJ1-2
CDR3 protein: CASRRDSSNYGYTF

D gene: TRBD1
V gene: TRBV28
J gene: TRBJ1-1
CDR3 protein: CASSSGTGGAGEAFF